What follows are 21 T cell receptor beta chains derived from one specimen sequenced in a study of cytomegalovirus exposure and HLA in healthy donors (dated by TCRdb to between 2016 and 2019). The protocol used for the library was the immunoSEQ multiplex PCR assay. For the multiplex PCR, a mixture combining 60 forward primers for TCR Vbeta segments and 13 reverse primers for TCR Jbeta segments was used. The table was pulled from immuneACCESS by TCRdb, which kept in-frame rearrangements only. Such tables lose some clones; where checked, under half of the loss comes from unresolved V genes, and the rest has no known cause. This sample holds about 200,000 clones; around 80% were observed only once. Of the sample, about 1.7% is held by the ten largest clones. Sequencing was performed on PBMCs. These receptors all come from a man aged 50 to 60 in good health and CMV-seronegative.

The chain is built from TRBV10-3 and TRBJ1-2; D gene ambiguous. V was cut by 6 bases and J by 2 bases, with 19 bases left in between. The CDR3 totals 16 residues. The V gene's germline CDR1 is ENHRY and CDR2 SYGVKD. DNA of the CDR3: TGTGCCATCAGCCCCGTCCCCACCGGGGAGAACTATGGCTACACCTTC. Translation: CAISPVPTGENYGYTF.

The chain couples TRBV6-1 to TRBJ2-7, with 8 positions matching TRBD1. The V segment lost 9 bases and the J segment 0 bases; nucleotides outside the gene matches: 7. CDR3 length: 14 residues. Germline CDR1 and CDR2: MNHNS and SASEGT. The CDR3 loop is CASFQGAASYEQYF. CDR3 DNA: TGTGCCAGTTTCCAGGGGGCGGCCTCCTACGAGCAGTACTTC.

The V and J genes are TRBV27 and TRBJ1-1, with TRBD1 identical over 9 bases. After removal of 4 bases from V and 1 base from J, the junction contained 10 bases not matched to a gene. The CDR3 sequence is 17 residues long. The V gene's germline CDR1 is MNHEY and CDR2 SMNVEV (reference sequence). DNA of the CDR3: TGTGCCAGCAGTTCCCCGGCGACAGGGGGTTCGAACACTGAAGCTTTCTTT. This translates into CASSSPATGGSNTEAFF.

The genes are TRBV6-1 and TRBJ2-1; TRBD2 matches at 7 bases. From germline, CDR1 is MNHNS and CDR2 SASEGT. V lost 5 bases, J lost 6 bases, and 7 bases stayed unmatched. This CDR3 region has 14 residues. CDR3 region: CASSTPGTINEQFF. CDR3 nucleotide sequence: TGTGCCAGCAGTACCCCCGGGACTATCAATGAGCAGTTCTTC.

The V call is TRBV5-6, the J call TRBJ1-2; D unclear. Germline V CDR1 and CDR2: SGHDT, YYEEEE. The CDR3 covers 12 residues. Between the trimmed V and J ends, which lost 5 bases and 5 bases, there was a span of 10 bases. CDR3 nucleotides: TGTGCCAGCAGGCAGGCTCTGTATGGCTACACCTTC. Its protein is CASRQALYGYTF.

The rearrangement links TRBV4-2 to TRBJ1-5, with D maybe TRBD1 (6 bases). V gave up 7 bases and J gave up 1 base, with 14 bases separating them. The CDR3 length is 15 residues. Germline values: CDR1 LGHNA, CDR2 YNFKEQ. CDR3 region: CASNIIQGSNQPQHF. The CDR3, as DNA: TGTGCCAGCAACATCATACAGGGAAGCAATCAGCCCCAGCATTTT.

V usage is TRBV7-9 and J usage is TRBJ1-2, with D perhaps matching TRBD1 (5 bases). There are 16 residues in the CDR3. Germline V gene lookup returns CDR1 SEHNR and CDR2 FQNEAQ (reference sequence). Trimming cost V 5 bases and J 1 base, with 17 bases left between them. CDR3 amino acids: CASSPGVQGINYGYTF. In nucleotides, the CDR3 is TGTGCCAGCAGCCCAGGAGTGCAGGGTATTAACTATGGCTACACCTTC.

This clone was detected only once. The chain employs TRBV5-1 and TRBJ2-3; 8 nucleotides line up with TRBD2. Germline CDR1 SGHRS, CDR2 YFSETQ. The CDR3 has 16 amino acids. Trimming took 5 bases from V and 2 from J; bases not matched to a gene: 10. The CDR3 loop is CASRGRLAGATDTQYF. The CDR3 bases are TGCGCCAGCAGAGGACGTCTAGCGGGTGCCACAGATACGCAGTATTTT.

This chain links TRBV6-6 with TRBJ1-4; 8 bases line up with TRBD1. V gave up 5 bases and J gave up 3 bases; unmatched junction bases: 8. CDR3 length: 16 amino acids. The germline V gene encodes CDR1 MNHNY and CDR2 SVGAGI (reference sequence). The CDR3 DNA follows: TGTGCCAGCAGTGGGAGACAGGGGCGAGCTAATGAAAAACTGTTTTTT. The encoded protein is CASSGRQGRANEKLFF.

V usage is TRBV14 and J usage is TRBJ1-3; D might be TRBD1 (5 bases). Per germline, CDR1 SGHDN and CDR2 FVKESK. Trimming took 1 base from V and 8 from J, leaving 15 bases between them. This CDR3 has 15 amino acids. The CDR3 DNA reads as TGTGCCAGCAGCCAAGTTTCGTCCGAAGGGGACACCATATATTTT. Its translation: CASSQVSSEGDTIYF.

V and J are TRBV2 and TRBJ2-7; TRBD2 matches 9 bases. The CDR3 consists of 13 residues. V lost 4 bases, J lost 6 bases, and 4 bases stayed unmatched. Germline CDR1 and CDR2: SNHLY and FYNNEI. The CDR3 DNA sequence: TGTGCCAGCAGTGTAGCGGGAGTAGGCGAGCAGTACTTC. Translating it yields CASSVAGVGEQYF.

The chain recombines TRBV2 with TRBJ1-4; no reliable D call. Trimming stripped 2 bases from V and 3 bases from J, with 16 bases between. This CDR3 region has 17 residues. From germline, CDR1 is SNHLY and CDR2 FYNNEI. CDR3 loop: CASSELLVEWSNEKLFF. DNA of the CDR3: TGTGCCAGCAGTGAATTGTTGGTCGAGTGGTCTAATGAAAAACTGTTTTTT.

The chain links TRBV7-6 to TRBJ2-7; TRBD2 matches 8 bases. The junction had 6 bases not matched to a gene; V was cut back by 5 bases and J by 3 bases. The CDR3 contains 14 residues. Germline CDR1 and CDR2: SGHVS and FNYEAQ. CDR3 nucleotide sequence: TGTGCCAGCAGCCTAAGCGGGAGAGTCTACGAGCAGTACTTC. It is translated as CASSLSGRVYEQYF.

The chain is built from TRBV6-5 and TRBJ2-2; TRBD2 matches at 7 bases. V shed 6 bases and J 3 bases; nucleotides not matched to a gene: 7. The germline gives CDR1 MNHEY, CDR2 SVGAGI. The CDR3 is made up of 15 amino acids. The CDR3: CASSLPAGDTGELFF. The CDR3 DNA reads as TGTGCCAGCAGCCTACCCGCGGGAGACACCGGGGAGCTGTTTTTT.

This clone has only a few counts. The chain carries TRBV5-6 and TRBJ2-1; TRBD1 aligns across 7 bases. Germline V gives CDR1 SGHDT, CDR2 YYEEEE. The CDR3 runs 14 residues. The junction had 6 bases not matched to a gene; V was cut back by 4 bases and J by 5 bases. The CDR3 DNA sequence: TGTGCCAGCAGCCTGGGACAGCTGAACAATGAGCAGTTCTTC. It translates to CASSLGQLNNEQFF.

This clone was picked up one time. V is TRBV7-3 and J is TRBJ2-3, with 10 bases that match TRBD2. The V gene end was trimmed by 5 bases and the J gene end by 2 bases; junction bases not matched to a gene: 7. The germline gives CDR1 SGHTA, CDR2 FQGTGA. CDR3 length: 16 amino acids. This CDR3 reads CASSPRTSGPTDTQYF. As DNA, the CDR3 is TGTGCCAGCAGCCCTAGGACTAGCGGACCCACAGATACGCAGTATTTT.

The chain carries TRBV19 and TRBJ1-5, with 7 bases aligning to TRBD1. CDR3 length equals 14 residues. Germline V gene data show CDR1 as LNHDA and CDR2 as SQIVND (reference sequence). V lost 6 bases, J lost 6 bases, and 8 bases stayed unmatched. The CDR3 reads CASRTGAGGQPQHF. The CDR3 DNA follows: TGTGCCAGTAGAACAGGGGCCGGGGGTCAGCCCCAGCATTTT.

CDR3 residues: CSARFFEKLFF. The DNA for the CDR3 is TGCAGTGCTAGATTCTTTGAAAAACTGTTTTTT. The chain combines TRBV20-1 with TRBJ1-4; D ambiguous. The germline V gene has CDR1 DFQATT and CDR2 SNEGSKA (reference sequence). The CDR3 is 11 residues long. With 2 bases removed from V and 7 bases from J, the gap between germline ends came to 5 bases.

V usage is TRBV29-1 and J usage is TRBJ2-1, with 7 bases fitting TRBD2. Germline V gives CDR1 SQVTM, CDR2 ANQGSEA. The CDR3 totals 13 residues. Trimming cost V 5 bases and J 0 bases; bases outside gene matches: 1. The CDR3 here is CSVKRDSYNEQFF. For the CDR3, the DNA is TGCAGCGTTAAGCGGGACTCCTACAATGAGCAGTTCTTC.

There are a few counts of this clone. V is TRBV2 and J is TRBJ2-7, with D possibly being TRBD1 (6 bases). The V gene lost 7 bases and the J gene lost 4 bases, with 20 bases spanning the gap. Germline V gene sequence: CDR1 SNHLY, CDR2 FYNNEI. CDR3 size: 15 residues. This CDR3 is CASKGGISLGYEQYF. DNA of the CDR3: TGTGCCAGCAAAGGGGGAATAAGCTTAGGGTACGAGCAGTACTTC.

The rearrangement joins TRBV6-6 to TRBJ2-5, with D possibly being TRBD1 (8 bases). Germline CDR1 reads MNHNY; CDR2 reads SVGAGI (reference sequence). Between the trimmed V and J ends, which lost 6 bases and 5 bases, there was a span of 13 bases. This CDR3 is 13 amino acids long. The DNA for the CDR3 is TGTGCCAGCAGCGACAGGGGAGGGGAGACCCAGTACTTC. As protein: CASSDRGGETQYF.